These 4 T cell receptor beta chains came from one sample sequenced in a study of response to subunit inactivated influenza vaccine (dated by TCRdb to the late 2010s). Library creation used RT-PCR. The reads were generated on an Illumina HiSeq 2500. Clones were called with MiXCR by TCRdb after fastp trimmed the public reads at Q25, and only in-frame beta chains were retained. Rows merge per CDR3 protein into single entries with the most common DNA and genes. For this sample there are about 530,000 distinct CDR3 sequences; around 13% appear just once. The ten top clones hold about an eighth of the sample. According to the study, the label for this sample's time point signals: approximately 40 days after influenza vaccine administration. The source material was PBMCs from blood, sampled roughly 6 weeks after vaccination. These receptor sequences come from a man in his fifties who received an inactivated influenza vaccine. Donor details come from another sample of the same person, matched by shared clones.

The table lists this clonotype with many counts. The V call is TRBV28, the J call TRBJ2-7, with 9 bases identical to TRBD1. The germline V gene encodes CDR1 MDHEN and CDR2 SYDVKM. The CDR3 covers 14 residues. The ends lost 5 bases at V and 3 bases at J; junction bases unmatched: 5. CDR3 bases: TGTGCCAGCAGTGGTCCGGGACAGGGCTACGAGCAGTACTTC. Translated, it gives CASSGPGQGYEQYF.

The table lists this clonotype with many counts. The chain recombines TRBV12-5 with TRBJ2-1; 11 bases map to TRBD2. This CDR3 spans 13 amino acids. Losses at the gene ends were 6 bases for V and 7 bases for J; bases not matched to a gene: 2. Per germline, CDR1 LGHNT and CDR2 FRNRAP. This CDR3 reads CASGLAGGNEQFF. For the CDR3, the DNA is TGTGCTAGTGGGCTAGCGGGGGGTAATGAGCAGTTCTTC.

The sample holds a few counts of this clonotype. J is TRBJ2-1 and V is TRBV6-2 or TRBV6-3; 9 positions agree with TRBD2. Looked up from germline, CDR1 is MNHEY and CDR2 is SVGEGT. Losses at the gene ends were 6 bases for V and 2 bases for J; bases not matched to a gene: 8. The CDR3 loop spans 16 amino acids. Written as DNA, the CDR3 is TGTGCCAGCAGGCCGATTCGACTAGCGGCCTACAATGAGCAGTTCTTC. Translating it yields CASRPIRLAAYNEQFF.

This clonotype was detected only a few times. The V call is TRBV12-3 or TRBV12-4, the J call TRBJ2-5; 12 nucleotides align to TRBD2. The CDR3 contains 15 residues. V trimming: 5 bases; J trimming: 4 bases; junction bases outside the gene matches: 5. The chain's CDR3 is CASSKLAGGPETQYF. CDR3 bases: TGTGCCAGCAGTAAGCTAGCGGGAGGGCCAGAGACCCAGTACTTC.